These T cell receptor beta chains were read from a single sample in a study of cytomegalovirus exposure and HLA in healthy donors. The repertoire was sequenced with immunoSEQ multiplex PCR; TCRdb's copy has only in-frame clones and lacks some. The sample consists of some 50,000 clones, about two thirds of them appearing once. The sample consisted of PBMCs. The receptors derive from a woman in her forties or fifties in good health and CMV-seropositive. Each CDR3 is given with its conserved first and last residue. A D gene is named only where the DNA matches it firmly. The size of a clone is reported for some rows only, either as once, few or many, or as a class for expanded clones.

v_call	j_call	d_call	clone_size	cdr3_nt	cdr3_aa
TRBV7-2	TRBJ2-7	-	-	TGTGCCAGCAGCTTAACTAGTGGGACCTACGAGCAGTACTTC	CASSLTSGTYEQYF
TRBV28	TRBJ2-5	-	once	TGTGCCAGCAGTTTTGGTGGAGGAAGCCAAGAGACCCAGTACTTC	CASSFGGGSQETQYF
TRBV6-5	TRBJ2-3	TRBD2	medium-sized	TGTGCCAGCAGGGAAGCGGGAGCTAAAGATACGCAGTATTTT	CASREAGAKDTQYF
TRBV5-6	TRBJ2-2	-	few	TGTGCCAGCAGTCCCCCGGGGACCGGGGAGCTGTTTTTT	CASSPPGTGELFF
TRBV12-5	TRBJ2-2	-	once	TGTGCTAGTGGTTTCGCCCCGAGGACCGGGGAGCTGTTTTTT	CASGFAPRTGELFF
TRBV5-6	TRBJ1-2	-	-	TGTGCCAGCAGCTTCTACAGGGCCGGGGGCTACACCTTC	CASSFYRAGGYTF
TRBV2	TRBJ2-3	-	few	TGTGCCAGCACCCTCACTAGGTCACTTGGGACAGATACGCAGTATTTT	CASTLTRSLGTDTQYF
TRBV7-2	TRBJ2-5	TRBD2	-	TGTGCCAGCAGCTTACAGCGGGCTAGCGGGAGGGAGACCCAGTACTTC	CASSLQRASGRETQYF
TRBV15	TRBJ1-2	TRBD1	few	TGTGCCACCAGCAGAGTGGTCGGGACAGTCAACTATGGCTACACCTTC	CATSRVVGTVNYGYTF
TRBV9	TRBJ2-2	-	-	TGTGCCAGCAGCGCAACAGGGAAAACCGGGGAGCTGTTTTTT	CASSATGKTGELFF
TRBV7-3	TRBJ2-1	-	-	TGTGCCAGCAGCCCCCGCGGTGGGGCCCTCTACAATGAGCAGTTCTTC	CASSPRGGALYNEQFF